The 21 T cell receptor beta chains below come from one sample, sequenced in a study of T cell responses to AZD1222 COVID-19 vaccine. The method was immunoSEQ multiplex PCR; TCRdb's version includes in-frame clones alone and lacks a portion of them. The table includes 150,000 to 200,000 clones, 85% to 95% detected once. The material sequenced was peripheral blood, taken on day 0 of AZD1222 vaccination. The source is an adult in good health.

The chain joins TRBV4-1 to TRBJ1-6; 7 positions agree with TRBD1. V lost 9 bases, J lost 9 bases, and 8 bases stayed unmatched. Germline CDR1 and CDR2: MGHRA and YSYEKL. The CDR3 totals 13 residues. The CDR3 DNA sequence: TGCGCCAGTAACACAGGGGCCGGTTCACCCCTCCACTTT. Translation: CASNTGAGSPLHF.

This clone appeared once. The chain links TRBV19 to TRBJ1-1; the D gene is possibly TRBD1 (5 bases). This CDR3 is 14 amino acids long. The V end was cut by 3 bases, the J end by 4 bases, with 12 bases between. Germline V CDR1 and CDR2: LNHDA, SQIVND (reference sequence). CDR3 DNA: TGTGCCAGTAGTATCTTGGCAGGGCTCACTGAAGCTTTCTTT. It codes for CASSILAGLTEAFF.

The CDR3 DNA reads as TGCGCCAGCAGTGAGGTGCGGGGGGGCCTCAATGAGCAGTTCTTC. This gives the protein CASSEVRGGLNEQFF. This chain connects TRBV10-2 to TRBJ2-1, with TRBD2 matching over 9 bases. Trimming removed 2 bases from V and 6 bases from J; junction bases left unmatched: 5. The CDR3 extends over 15 amino acids. Germline V gives CDR1 WSHSY, CDR2 SAAADI.

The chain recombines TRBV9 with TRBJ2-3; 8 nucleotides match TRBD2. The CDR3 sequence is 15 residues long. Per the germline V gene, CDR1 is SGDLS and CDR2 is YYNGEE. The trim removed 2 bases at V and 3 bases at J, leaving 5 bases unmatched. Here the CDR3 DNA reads TGTGCCAGCAGCGTGTCTGGACTAGCAACAGATACGCAGTATTTT. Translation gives CASSVSGLATDTQYF.

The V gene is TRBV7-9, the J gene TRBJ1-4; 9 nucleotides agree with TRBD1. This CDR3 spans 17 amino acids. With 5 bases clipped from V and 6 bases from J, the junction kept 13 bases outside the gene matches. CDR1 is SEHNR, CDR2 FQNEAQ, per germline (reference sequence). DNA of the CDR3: TGTGCCAGCAGCCCCCGTTTTAACAGGGGGCGGGATGAAAAACTGTTTTTT. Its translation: CASSPRFNRGRDEKLFF.

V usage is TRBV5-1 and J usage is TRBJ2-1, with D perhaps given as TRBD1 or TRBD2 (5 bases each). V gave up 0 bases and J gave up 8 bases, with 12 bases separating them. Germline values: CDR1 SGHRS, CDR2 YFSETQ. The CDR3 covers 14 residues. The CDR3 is CASSLGGREHEQFF. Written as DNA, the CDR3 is TGCGCCAGCAGCTTGGGGGGCCGGGAACATGAGCAGTTCTTC.

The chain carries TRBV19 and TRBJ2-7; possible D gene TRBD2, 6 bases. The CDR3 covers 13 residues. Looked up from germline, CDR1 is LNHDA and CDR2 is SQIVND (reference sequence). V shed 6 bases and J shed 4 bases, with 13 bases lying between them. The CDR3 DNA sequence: TGTGCCAGTAGAGGGACTCTACAATACGAGCAGTACTTC. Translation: CASRGTLQYEQYF.

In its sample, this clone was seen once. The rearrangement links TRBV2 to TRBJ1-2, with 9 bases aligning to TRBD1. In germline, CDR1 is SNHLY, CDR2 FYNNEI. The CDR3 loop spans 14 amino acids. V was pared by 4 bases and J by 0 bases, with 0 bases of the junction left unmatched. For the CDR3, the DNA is TGTGCCAGCAGTGGACAGGGGGCTAACTATGGCTACACCTTC. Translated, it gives CASSGQGANYGYTF.

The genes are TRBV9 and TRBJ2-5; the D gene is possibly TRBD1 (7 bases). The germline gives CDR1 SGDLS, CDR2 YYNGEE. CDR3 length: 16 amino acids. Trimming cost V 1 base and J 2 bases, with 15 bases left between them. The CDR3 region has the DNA TGTGCCAGCAGCGTAAATTGGCAGGGGGGTCAAGAGACCCAGTACTTC. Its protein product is CASSVNWQGGQETQYF.

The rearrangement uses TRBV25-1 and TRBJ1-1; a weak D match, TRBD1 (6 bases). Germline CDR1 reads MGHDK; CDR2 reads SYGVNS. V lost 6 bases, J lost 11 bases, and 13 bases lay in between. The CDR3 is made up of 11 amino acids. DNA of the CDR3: TGTGCCAGCAGCTCCACAGGGAGTGCTTTCTTT. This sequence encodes CASSSTGSAFF.

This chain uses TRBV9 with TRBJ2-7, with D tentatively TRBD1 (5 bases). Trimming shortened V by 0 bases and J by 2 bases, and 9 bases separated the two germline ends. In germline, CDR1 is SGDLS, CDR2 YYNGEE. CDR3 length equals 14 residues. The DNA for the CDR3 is TGTGCCAGCAGCGTAGGGACATCTACCTACGAGCAGTACTTC. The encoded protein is CASSVGTSTYEQYF.

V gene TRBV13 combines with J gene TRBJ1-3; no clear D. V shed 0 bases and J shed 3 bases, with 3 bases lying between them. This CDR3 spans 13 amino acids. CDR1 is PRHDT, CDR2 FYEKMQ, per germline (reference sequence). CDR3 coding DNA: TGTGCCAGCAGCTTAGGACTTGGAAACACCATATATTTT. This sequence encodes CASSLGLGNTIYF.

The CDR3 sequence: CASSRDGTVSYEQYF. CDR3 nucleotide sequence: TGTGCCAGCAGCCGTGACGGGACAGTCTCCTACGAGCAGTACTTC. This chain connects TRBV14 to TRBJ2-7; TRBD1 matches 7 bases. The J segment lost 0 bases and the V segment lost 4 bases, leaving 6 bases of the junction unmatched. The length of the CDR3 is 15 residues. Per germline, CDR1 SGHDN and CDR2 FVKESK.

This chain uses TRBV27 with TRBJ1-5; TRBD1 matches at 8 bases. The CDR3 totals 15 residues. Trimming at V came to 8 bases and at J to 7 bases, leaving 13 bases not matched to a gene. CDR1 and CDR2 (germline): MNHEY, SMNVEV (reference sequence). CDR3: CASRPQGGSGQPQHF. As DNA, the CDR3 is TGTGCCAGCCGCCCACAGGGGGGATCGGGCCAGCCCCAGCATTTT.

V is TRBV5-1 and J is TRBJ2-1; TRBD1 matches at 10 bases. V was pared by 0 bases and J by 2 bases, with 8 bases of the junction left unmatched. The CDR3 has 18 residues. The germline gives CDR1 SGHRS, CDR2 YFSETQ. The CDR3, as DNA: TGCGCCAGCAGCTTGGACCCGGGACAGGGGCCTCCCTACAATGAGCAGTTCTTC. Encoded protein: CASSLDPGQGPPYNEQFF.

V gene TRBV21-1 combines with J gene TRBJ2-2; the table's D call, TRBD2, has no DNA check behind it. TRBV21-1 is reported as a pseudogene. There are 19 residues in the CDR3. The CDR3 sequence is CASRQTGLAGPKNTGELFF. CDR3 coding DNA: TGTGCCAGCAGACAAACCGGGCTAGCGGGCCCAAAGAACACCGGGGAGCTGTTTTTT.

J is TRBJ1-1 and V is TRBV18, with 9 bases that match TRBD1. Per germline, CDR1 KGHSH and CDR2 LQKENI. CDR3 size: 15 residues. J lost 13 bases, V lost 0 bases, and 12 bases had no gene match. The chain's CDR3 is CASSPPDRGINRVFF. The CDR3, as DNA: TGTGCCAGCTCACCACCCGACAGGGGGATTAATCGGGTTTTCTTT.

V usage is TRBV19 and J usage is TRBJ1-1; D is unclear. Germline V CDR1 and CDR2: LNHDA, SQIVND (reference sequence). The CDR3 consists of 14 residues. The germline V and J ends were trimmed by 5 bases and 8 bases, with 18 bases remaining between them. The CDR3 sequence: CASSPSGVGREAFF. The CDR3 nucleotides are TGTGCCAGTAGTCCGTCGGGAGTTGGGAGAGAAGCTTTCTTT.

The CDR3 nucleotides read TGTGCCAGCAGCTCGATACGGGACGGACTCTATAATTCACCCCTCCACTTT. The encoded protein is CASSSIRDGLYNSPLHF. V and J are TRBV5-6 and TRBJ1-6, with D maybe TRBD1 (5 bases). This CDR3 spans 17 amino acids. CDR1 and CDR2 (germline): SGHDT, YYEEEE. Trimming shortened V by 3 bases and J by 3 bases, and 16 bases separated the two germline ends.

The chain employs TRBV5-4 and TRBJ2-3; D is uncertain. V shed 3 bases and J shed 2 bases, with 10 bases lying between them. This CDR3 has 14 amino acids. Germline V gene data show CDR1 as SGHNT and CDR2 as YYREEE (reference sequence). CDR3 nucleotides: TGTGCCAGCAGCTCCGGATTTTTCACAGATACGCAGTATTTT. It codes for CASSSGFFTDTQYF.

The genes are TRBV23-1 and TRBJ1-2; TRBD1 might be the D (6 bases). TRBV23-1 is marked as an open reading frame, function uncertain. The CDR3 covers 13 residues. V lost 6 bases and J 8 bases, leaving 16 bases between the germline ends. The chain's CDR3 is CASRLDRQEGYTF. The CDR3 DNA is TGCGCCAGCAGATTAGACAGACAGGAAGGCTACACCTTC.